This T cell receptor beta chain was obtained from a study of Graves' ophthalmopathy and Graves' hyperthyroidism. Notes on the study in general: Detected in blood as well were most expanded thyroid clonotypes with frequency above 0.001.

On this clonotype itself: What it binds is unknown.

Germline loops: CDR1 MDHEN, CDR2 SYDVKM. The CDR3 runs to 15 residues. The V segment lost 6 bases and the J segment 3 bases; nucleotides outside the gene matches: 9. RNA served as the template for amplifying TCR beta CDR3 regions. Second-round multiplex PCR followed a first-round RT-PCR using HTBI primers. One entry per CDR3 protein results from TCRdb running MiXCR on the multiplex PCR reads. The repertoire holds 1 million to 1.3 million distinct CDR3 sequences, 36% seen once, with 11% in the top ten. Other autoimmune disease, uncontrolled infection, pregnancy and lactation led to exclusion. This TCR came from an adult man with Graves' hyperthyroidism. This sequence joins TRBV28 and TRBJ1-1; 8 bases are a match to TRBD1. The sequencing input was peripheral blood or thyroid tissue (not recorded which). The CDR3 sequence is CASSQFRGRDTEAFF. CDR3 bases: TGTGCCAGCAGCCAATTCAGGGGGCGAGACACTGAAGCTTTCTTT.